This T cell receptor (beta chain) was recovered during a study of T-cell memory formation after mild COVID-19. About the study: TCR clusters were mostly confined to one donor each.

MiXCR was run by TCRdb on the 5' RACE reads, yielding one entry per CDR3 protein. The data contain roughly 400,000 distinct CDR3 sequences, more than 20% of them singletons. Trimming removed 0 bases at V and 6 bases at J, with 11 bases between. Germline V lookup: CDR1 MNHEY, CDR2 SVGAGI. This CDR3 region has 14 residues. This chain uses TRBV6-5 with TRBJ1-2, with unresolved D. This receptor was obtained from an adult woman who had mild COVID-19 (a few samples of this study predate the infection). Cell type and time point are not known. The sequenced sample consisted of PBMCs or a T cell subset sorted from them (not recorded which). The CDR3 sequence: CASSYSGSWDGYTF. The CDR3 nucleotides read TGTGCCAGCAGTTACTCCGGCTCCTGGGATGGCTACACCTTC.